This T cell receptor (beta chain) stems from a study of blood T cells in healthy people across ages. General observations from the study: Donor CMV infection status was unknown, possibly confounding age-related changes in expanded clonotypes. Relative to aged donors, long-lived donors carried more naive CD4+ cells and displayed higher diversity.

There are 16 residues in the CDR3. Regarding this clonotype: Its antigen is as yet unknown.

A sample-barcoded 5' primer and a J-beta primer mix were used in a second PCR of about 7 to 11 cycles. MiXCR was run by TCRdb on the 5' RACE reads, yielding one entry per CDR3 protein. The table has 550,000 to 650,000 distinct CDR3 sequences, 25% to 35% seen once; the top ten hold under 4.5%. Around 10 milliliters of peripheral blood were drawn from each donor. Every sample had a minimum of 6 million PBMCs isolated. These sequences were also reported in another study, on T cells of mothers and their children.

This clonotype was sampled from a boy aged 2 to 10 in good health. The sequencing sample was made of blood. The chain employs TRBV21-1 and TRBJ2-6; whether TRBD2, the table's D call, matches the DNA was not checked. TRBV21-1 is a pseudogene segment. In DNA form, the CDR3 reads TGTGCCAGCACTCCGGTCGAGGGTGCCGAGGCCAACGTCCTGACTTTC. Amino acids: CASTPVEGAEANVLTF.